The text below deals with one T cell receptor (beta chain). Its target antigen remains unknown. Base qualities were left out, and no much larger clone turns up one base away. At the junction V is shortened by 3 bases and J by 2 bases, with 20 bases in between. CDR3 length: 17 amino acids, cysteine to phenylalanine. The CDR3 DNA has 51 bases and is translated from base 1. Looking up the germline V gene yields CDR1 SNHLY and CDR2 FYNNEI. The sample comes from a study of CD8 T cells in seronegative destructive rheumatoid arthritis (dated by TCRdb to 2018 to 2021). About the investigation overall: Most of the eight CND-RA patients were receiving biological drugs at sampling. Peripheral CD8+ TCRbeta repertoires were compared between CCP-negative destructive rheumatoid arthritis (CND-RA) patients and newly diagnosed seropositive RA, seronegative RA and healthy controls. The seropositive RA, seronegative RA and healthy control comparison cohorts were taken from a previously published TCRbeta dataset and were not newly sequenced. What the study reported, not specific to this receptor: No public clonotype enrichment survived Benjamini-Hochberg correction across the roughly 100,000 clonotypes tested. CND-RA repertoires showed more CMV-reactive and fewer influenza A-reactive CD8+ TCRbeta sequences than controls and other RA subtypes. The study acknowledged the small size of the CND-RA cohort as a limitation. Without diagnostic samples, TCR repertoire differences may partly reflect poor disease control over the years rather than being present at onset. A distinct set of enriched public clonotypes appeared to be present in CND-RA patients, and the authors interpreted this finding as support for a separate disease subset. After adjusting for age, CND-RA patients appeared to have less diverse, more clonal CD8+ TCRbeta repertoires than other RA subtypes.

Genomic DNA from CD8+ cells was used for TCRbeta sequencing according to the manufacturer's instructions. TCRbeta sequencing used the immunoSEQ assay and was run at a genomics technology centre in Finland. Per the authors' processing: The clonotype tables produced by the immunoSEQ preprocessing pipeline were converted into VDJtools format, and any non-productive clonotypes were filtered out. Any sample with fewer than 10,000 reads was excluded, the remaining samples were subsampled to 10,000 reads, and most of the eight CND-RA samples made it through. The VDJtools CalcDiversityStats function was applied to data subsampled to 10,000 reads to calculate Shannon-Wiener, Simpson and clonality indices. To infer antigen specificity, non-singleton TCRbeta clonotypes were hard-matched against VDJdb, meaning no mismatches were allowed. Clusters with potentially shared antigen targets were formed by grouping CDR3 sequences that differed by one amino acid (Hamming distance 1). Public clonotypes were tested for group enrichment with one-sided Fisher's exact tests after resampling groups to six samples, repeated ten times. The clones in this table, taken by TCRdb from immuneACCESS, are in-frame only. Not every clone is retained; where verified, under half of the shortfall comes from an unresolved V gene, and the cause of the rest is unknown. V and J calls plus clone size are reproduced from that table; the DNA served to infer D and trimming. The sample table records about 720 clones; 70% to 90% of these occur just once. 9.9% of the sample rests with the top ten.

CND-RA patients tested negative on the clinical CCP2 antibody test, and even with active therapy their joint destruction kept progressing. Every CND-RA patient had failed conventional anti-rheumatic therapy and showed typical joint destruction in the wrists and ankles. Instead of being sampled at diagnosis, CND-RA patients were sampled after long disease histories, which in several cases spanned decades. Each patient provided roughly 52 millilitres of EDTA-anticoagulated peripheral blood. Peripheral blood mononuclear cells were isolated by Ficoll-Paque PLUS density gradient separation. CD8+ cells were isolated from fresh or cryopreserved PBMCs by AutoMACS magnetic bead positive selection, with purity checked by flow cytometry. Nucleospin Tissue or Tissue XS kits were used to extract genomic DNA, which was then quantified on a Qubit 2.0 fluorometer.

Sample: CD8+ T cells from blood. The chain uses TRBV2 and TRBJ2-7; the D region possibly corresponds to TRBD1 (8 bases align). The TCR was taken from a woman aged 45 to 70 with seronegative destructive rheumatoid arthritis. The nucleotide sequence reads TGTGCCAGCAGTGAGGGGGGGACCGGGACAGGCGCCTACGAGCAGTACTTC. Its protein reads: CASSEGGTGTGAYEQYF.